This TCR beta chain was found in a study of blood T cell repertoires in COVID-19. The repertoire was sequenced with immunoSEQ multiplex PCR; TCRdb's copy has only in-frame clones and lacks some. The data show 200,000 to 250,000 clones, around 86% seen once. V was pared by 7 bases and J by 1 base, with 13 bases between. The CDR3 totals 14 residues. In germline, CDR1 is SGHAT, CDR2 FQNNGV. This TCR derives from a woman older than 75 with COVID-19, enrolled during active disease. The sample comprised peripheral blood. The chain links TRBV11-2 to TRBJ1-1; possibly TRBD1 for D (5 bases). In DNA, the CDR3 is TGTGCCAGCATCCATCAGGACAAGAACACTGAAGCTTTCTTT. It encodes CASIHQDKNTEAFF.